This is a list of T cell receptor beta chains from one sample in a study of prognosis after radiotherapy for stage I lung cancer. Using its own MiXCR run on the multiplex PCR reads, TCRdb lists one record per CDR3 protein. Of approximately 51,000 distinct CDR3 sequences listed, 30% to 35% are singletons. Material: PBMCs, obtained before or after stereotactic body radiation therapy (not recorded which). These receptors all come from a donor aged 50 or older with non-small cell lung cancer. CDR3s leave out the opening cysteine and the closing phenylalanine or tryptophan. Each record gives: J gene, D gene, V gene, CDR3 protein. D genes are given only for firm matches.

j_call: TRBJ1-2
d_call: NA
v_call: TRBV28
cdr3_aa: ASSLALGIGYT

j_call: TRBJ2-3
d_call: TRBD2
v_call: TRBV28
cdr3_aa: ASSQAGSTDTQY

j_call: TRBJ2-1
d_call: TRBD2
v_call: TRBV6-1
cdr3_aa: ASSRTPGRSGSSKDEQF

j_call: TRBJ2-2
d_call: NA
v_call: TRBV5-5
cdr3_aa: ASSSYTAGELF

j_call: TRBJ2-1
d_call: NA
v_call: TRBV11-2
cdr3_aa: ASSLDITAYNEQF

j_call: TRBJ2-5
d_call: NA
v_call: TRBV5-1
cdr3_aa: ASRLWGETQY

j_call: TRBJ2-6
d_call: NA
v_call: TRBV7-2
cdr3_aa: ASSRSNPGSNVLT

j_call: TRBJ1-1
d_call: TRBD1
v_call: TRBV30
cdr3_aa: AWNTGGGDTEAF

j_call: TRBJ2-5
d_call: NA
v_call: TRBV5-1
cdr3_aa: ASSLVIGRLQETQY

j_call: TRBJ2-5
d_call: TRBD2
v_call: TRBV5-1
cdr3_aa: ASSLEPGLAGVEETQY

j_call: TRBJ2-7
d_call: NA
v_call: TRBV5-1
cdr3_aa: ASSLEQSVRASEQY

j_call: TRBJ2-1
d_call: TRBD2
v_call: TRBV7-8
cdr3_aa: ASSLSSGKGPTSGYNEQF

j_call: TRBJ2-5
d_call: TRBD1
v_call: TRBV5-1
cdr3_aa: ASSLRDRGQETQY

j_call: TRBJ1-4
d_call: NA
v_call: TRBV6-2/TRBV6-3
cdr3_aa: ASSPGDEKLF

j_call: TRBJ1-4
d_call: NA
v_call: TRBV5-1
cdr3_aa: ASSNDVVGNEKLF

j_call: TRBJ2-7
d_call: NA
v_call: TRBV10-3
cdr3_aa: ATARGPSEQY

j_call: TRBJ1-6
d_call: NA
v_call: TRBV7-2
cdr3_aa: ASSTGFLSPLH

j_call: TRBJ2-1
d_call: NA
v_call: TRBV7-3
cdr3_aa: ASSSLLVVSNEQF

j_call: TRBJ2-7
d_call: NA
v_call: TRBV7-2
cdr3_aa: ASSLGGTAYEQY

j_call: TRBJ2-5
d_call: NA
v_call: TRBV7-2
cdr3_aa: ASSLRAAETQY

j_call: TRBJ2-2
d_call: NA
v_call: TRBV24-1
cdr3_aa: ATSDPDSSSTGELF

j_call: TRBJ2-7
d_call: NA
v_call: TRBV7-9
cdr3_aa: ASSSGDRPYEQY

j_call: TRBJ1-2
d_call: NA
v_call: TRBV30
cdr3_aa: AWSAGAGYT

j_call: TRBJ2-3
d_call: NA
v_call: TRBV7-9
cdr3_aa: ASSPRSTGNSTDTQY

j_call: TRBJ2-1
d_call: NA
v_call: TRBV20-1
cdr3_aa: SAGTDGSYNEQF

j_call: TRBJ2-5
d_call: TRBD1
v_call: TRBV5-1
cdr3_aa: ASSPGTGGETQY

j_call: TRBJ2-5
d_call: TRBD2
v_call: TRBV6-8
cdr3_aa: ASSVTLAGPQETQY

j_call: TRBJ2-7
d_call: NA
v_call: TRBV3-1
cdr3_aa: ASSQKEFEQY

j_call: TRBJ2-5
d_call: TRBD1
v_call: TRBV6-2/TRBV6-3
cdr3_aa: ASSYERGRRARETQY

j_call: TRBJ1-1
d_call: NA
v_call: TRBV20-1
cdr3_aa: SARGVGGEAF

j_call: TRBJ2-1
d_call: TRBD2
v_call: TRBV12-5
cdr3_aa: ASAPRLASGRAFQWGEQF

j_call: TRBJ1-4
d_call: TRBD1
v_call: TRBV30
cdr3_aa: AWSVQGRTNEKLF

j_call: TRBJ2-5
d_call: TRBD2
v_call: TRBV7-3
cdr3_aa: ASRLRTSGQETQY

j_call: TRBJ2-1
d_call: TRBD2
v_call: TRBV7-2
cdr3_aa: ASSLVAGDNEQF

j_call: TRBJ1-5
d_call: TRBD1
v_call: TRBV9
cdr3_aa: ASSRTGNNQPQH

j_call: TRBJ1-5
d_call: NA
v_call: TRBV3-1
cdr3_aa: ASSQDRGLNQPQH

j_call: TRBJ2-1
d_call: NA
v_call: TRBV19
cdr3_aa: ASSSQGRVSKQF

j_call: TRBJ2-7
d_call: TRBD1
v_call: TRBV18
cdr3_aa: ASSQGTGVPEQY

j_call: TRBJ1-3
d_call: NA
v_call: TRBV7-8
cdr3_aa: ASSLDHGGNTIY

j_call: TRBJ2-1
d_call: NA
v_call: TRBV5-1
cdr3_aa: ASQREYPYNEQL

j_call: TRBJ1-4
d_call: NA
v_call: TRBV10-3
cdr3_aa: ATSGQGNEKLF

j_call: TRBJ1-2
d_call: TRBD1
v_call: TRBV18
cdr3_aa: ASSPYQGQFNYGYT

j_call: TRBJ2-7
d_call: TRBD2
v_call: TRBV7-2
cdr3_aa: ASGHSGSMQY

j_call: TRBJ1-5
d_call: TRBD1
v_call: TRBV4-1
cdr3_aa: ASSQASPRGFNQPQH

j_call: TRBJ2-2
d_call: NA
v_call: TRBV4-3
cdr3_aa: ASSQAPAGELF

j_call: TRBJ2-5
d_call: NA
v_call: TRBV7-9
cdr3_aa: ASSPELQETQY

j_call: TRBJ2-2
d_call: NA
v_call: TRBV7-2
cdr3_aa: ASSPNPPGELF

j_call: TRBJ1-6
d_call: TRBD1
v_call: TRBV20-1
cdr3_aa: SARVGGGSPLH

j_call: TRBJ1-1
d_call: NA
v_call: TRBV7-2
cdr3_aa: ASRTDWRAEAF

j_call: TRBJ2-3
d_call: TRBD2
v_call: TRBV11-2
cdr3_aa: ASSLGAGNTDTQY

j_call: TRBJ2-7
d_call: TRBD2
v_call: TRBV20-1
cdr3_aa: SARKSSGRSGSYEQY

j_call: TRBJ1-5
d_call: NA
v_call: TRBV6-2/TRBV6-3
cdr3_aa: ASSTRSDGQPQH

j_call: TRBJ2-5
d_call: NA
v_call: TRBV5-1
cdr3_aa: ASRSGATQETQY

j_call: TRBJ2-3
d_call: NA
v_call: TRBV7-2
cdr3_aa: ASSLVPITDTQY

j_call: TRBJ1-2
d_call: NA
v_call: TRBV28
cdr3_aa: ASSLTYGYT